The sequence of this TCR beta chain was determined in a study of T cell changes during pregnancy in multiple sclerosis. The V gene lost 3 bases and the J gene lost 0 bases, with 11 bases spanning the gap. Per germline, CDR1 KGHSH and CDR2 LQKENI. The CDR3 extends over 16 amino acids. Sequencing was performed with immunoSEQ multiplex PCR; in TCRdb, only in-frame clones are kept and a portion is missing. Of approximately 60,000 clones listed, about 92% are singletons. The sequence was collected from a female donor with multiple sclerosis, enrolled in a pregnancy study. The chain has TRBV18 and TRBJ1-4; D uncertain. The sequencing used peripheral blood, collected in the first trimester of pregnancy. For the CDR3, the DNA is TGTGCCAGCTCACCCCCGGGGTCGGCAACTAATGAAAAACTGTTTTTT. It specifies CASSPPGSATNEKLFF.